This TCR beta chain was captured by sequencing in a study of blood T cell repertoires in COVID-19. Study information: Specimens from acute and convalescent COVID-19 originated in the United States, Italy and Spain. The cDNA or gDNA used as material had been derived from T cells, B-cell-depleted T cells, or PBMCs.

V dropped 4 bases and J dropped 2 bases, with 5 bases sitting between them. Germline V gene data show CDR1 as MDHEN and CDR2 as SYDVKM. The CDR3 consists of 12 residues. As processed by the authors: How many nucleated cells were present was estimated from reference gene primer amplification. Clones were read by immunoSEQ multiplex PCR, and TCRdb kept only the in-frame ones, dropping some. The V and J calls and clone size come from that table; D and trimming were worked out from the DNA. Among more than 50,000 clones, 65% to 75% were seen once, and the ten largest hold about 28%. Sequenced: peripheral blood. The receptor was derived from a woman aged 80 or over with acute or convalescent COVID-19. The chain uses TRBV28 and TRBJ1-2; unclear D gene. CDR3 nucleotides: TGTGCCAGCAGTTCACGGAACTATGGCTACACCTTC. Translated: CASSSRNYGYTF.